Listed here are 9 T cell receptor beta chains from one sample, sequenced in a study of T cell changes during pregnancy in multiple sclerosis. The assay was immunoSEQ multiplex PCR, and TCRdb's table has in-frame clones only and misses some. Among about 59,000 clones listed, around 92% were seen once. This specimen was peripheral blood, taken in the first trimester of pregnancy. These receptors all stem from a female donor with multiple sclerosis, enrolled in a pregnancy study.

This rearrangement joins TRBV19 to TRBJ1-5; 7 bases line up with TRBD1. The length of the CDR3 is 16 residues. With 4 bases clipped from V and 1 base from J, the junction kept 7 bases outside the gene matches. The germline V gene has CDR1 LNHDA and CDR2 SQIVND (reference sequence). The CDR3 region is CASSNHRGSSNQPQHF. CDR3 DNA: TGTGCCAGTAGTAACCACAGGGGATCGAGCAATCAGCCCCAGCATTTT. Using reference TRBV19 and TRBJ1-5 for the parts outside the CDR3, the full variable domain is DGGITQSPKYLFRKEGQNVTLSCEQNLNHDAMYWYRQDPGQGLRLIYYSQIVNDFQKGDIAEGYSVSREKKESFPLTVTSAQKNPTAFYLCASSNHRGSSNQPQHFGDGTRLSIL.

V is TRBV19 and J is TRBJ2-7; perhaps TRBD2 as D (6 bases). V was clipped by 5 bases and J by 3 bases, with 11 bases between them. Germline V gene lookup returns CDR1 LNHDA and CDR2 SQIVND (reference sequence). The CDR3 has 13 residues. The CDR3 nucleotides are TGTGCCAGTAGTGCTCAGGGACTCTACGAGCAGTACTTC. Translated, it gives CASSAQGLYEQYF. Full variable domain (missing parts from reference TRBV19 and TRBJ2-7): DGGITQSPKYLFRKEGQNVTLSCEQNLNHDAMYWYRQDPGQGLRLIYYSQIVNDFQKGDIAEGYSVSREKKESFPLTVTSAQKNPTAFYLCASSAQGLYEQYFGPGTRLTVT.

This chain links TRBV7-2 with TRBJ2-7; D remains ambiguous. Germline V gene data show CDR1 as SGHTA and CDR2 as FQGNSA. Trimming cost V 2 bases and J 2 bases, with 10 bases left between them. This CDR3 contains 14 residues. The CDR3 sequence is CASSLSVSAYEQYF. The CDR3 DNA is TGTGCCAGCAGCTTATCGGTCTCGGCCTACGAGCAGTACTTC. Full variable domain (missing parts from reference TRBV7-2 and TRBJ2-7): GAGVSQSPSNKVTEKGKDVELRCDPISGHTALYWYRQSLGQGLEFLIYFQGNSAPDKSGLPSDRFSAERTGGSVSTLTIQRTQQEDSAVYLCASSLSVSAYEQYFGPGTRLTVT.

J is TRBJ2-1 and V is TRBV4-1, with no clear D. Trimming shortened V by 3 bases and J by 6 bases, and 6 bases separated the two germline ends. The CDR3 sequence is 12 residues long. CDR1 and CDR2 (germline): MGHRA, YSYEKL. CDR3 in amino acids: CASSHLGNEQFF. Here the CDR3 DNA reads TGCGCCAGCAGCCATCTAGGCAATGAGCAGTTCTTC.

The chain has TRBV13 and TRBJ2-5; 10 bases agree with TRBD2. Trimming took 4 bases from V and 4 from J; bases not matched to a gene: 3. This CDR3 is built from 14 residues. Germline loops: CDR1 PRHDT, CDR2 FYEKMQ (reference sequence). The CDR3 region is CASSSSGSRETQYF. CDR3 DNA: TGTGCCAGCAGCTCTAGCGGGAGCAGAGAGACCCAGTACTTC.

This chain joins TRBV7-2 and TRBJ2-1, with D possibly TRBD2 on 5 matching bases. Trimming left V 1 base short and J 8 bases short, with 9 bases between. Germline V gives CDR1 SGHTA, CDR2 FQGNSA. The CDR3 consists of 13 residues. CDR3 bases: TGTGCCAGCAGCTTAGTAGGAGGTCATGAGCAGTTCTTC. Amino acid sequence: CASSLVGGHEQFF.

The chain's CDR3 is CAWSLGTLANYGYTF. CDR3 DNA: TGTGCCTGGAGTTTAGGCACCCTAGCTAACTATGGCTACACCTTC. The rearrangement uses TRBV30 and TRBJ1-2, with D unclear. With 2 bases removed from V and 0 bases from J, the gap between germline ends came to 13 bases. Germline CDR1 is GTSNPN and CDR2 is SVGIG (reference sequence). The length of the CDR3 is 15 residues. Drawing the rest from reference TRBV30 and TRBJ1-2, the complete variable domain is SQTIHQWPATLVQPVGSPLSLECTVEGTSNPNLYWYRQAAGRGLQLLFYSVGIGQISSEVPQNLSASRPQDRQFILSSKKLLLSDSGFYLCAWSLGTLANYGYTFGSGTRLTVV.

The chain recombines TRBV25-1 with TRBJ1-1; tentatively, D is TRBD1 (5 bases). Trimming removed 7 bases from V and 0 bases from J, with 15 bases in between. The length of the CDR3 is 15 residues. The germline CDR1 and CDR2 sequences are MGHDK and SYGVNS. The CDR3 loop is CASNGAGQLNTEAFF. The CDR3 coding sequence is TGTGCCAGCAACGGAGCGGGGCAGTTGAACACTGAAGCTTTCTTT.

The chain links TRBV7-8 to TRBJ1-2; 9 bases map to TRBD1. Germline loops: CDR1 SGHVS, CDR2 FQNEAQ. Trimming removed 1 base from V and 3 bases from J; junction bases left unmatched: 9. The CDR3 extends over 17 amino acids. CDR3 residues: CASSLGTGAKTDYGYTF. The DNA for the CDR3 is TGTGCCAGCAGCTTAGGGACAGGGGCGAAGACGGACTATGGCTACACCTTC.